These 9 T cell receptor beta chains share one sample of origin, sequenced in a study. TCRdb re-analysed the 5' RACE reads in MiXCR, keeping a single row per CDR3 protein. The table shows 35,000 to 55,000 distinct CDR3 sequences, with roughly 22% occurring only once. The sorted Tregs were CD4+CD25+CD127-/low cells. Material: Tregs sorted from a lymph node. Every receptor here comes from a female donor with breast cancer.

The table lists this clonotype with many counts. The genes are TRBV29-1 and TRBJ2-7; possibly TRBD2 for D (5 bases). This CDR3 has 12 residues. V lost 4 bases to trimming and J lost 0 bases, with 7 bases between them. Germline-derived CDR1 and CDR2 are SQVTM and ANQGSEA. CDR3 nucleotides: TGCAGCGTTGTAGCGAGCTCCTACGAGCAGTACTTC. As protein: CSVVASSYEQYF.

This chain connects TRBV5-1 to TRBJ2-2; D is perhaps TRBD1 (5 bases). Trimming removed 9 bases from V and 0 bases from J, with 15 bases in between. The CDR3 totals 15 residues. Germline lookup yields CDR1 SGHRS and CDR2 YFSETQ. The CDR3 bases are TGCGCCACCAGTATAGACAGCGCGAACACCGGGGAGCTGTTTTTT. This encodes CATSIDSANTGELFF.

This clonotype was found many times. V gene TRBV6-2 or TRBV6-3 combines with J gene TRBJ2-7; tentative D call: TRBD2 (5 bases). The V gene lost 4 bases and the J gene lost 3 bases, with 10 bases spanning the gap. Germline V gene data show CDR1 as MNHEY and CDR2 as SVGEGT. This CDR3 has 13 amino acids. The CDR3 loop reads CASSWAGGYEQYF. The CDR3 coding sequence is TGTGCCAGCAGTTGGGCCGGAGGCTACGAGCAGTACTTC.

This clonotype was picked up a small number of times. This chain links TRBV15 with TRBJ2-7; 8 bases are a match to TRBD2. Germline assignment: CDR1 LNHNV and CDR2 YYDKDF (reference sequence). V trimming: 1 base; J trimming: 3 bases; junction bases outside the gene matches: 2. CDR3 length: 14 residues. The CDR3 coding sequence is TGTGCCACCAGCAGAGCCCGGGGGGGCTACGAGCAGTACTTC. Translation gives CATSRARGGYEQYF.

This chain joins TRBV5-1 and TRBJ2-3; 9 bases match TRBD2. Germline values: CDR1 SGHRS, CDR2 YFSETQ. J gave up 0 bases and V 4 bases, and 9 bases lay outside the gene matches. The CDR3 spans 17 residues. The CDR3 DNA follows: TGCGCCAGCAGCCCCCCGGGGACTAGCCGCAGCACAGATACGCAGTATTTT. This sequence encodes CASSPPGTSRSTDTQYF.

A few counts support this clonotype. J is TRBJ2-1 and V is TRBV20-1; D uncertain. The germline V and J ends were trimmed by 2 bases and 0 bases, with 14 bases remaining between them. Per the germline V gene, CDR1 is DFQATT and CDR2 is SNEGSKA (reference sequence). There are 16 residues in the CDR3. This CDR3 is CSARPWGSPSYNEQFF. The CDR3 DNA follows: TGCAGTGCTAGACCATGGGGTAGCCCCTCCTACAATGAGCAGTTCTTC.

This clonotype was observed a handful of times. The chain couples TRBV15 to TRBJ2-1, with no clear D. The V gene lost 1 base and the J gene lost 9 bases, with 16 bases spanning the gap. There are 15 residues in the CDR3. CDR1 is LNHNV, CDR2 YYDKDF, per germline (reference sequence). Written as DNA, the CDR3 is TGTGCCACCAGCAGAGGTCCAGCATCAGGCGGTGAGCAGTTCTTC. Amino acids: CATSRGPASGGEQFF.

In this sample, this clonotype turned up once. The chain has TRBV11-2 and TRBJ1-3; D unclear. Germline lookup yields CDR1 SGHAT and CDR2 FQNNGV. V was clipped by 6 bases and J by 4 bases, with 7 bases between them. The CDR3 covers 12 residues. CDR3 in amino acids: CASRTRGNTIYF. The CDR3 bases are TGTGCCAGCAGGACCAGAGGAAACACCATATATTTT. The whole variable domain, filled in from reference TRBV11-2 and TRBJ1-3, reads EAGVAQSPRYKIIEKRQSVAFWCNPISGHATLYWYQQILGQGPKLLIQFQNNGVVDDSQLPKDRFSAERLKGVDSTLKIQPAKLEDSAVYLCASRTRGNTIYFGEGSWLTVV.

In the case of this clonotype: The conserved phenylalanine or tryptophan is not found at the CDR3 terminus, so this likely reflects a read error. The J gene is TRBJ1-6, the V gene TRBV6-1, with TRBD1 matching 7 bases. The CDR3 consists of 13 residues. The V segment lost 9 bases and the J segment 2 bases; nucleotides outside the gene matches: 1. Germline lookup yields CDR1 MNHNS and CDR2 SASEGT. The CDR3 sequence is CASGTAYNSPLHC. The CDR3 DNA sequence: TGTGCCAGTGGGACAGCCTATAATTCACCCCTCCACTGT.